The sequence of this TCR beta chain was determined in a study of T-cell reconstitution after alpha-beta-depleted transplantation in children. Study findings and constraints: Several hundred expanded graft clones reportedly gave rise to the alpha-beta T cells present about two months after transplant. Surviving recipient T cells and intrathymic progenitors accounted for some patients' high TCRbeta diversity at day 60. Fresh T-cell production supplied most of the T-cell counts and diversity seen one year after transplant.

Preparation of the TCRbeta library was carried out with unique molecular identifiers. TCRdb fed the PCR reads into MiXCR, producing one record per CDR3 protein. There are about 980,000 distinct CDR3 sequences in the sample; about 29% occur only once, and more than 25% lies in the top ten. CDR1 is KGHSH and CDR2 is LQKENI in the germline V gene. V lost 5 bases and J 8 bases, leaving 22 bases between the germline ends. This CDR3 contains 16 residues. This clonotype was seen only once. Its antigen is unknown. The sequence came from a boy in the first two years of life who had a stem cell transplant for SCID, so the T cells may come from the graft donor. The chain has TRBV18 and TRBJ2-1; the D call may be TRBD1 or TRBD2 (5 bases each). The source was PBMCs, mostly from graft donor cells, collected 360 days after TCRalphabeta/CD19-depleted stem cell transplant. CDR3 DNA: TGTGCCAGCTCAGAAAAACTGGTCCGGGGCGGCGATGAGCAGTTCTTC. Translating gives CASSEKLVRGGDEQFF.